Each of the 15 T cell receptor beta chains below was sequenced from the same sample in a study of CXCR3-negative and CXCR3-positive naive CD8 T cells. In preparing the TRB cDNA libraries, 5' RACE with UMI labels was used. TCRdb reprocessed the 5' RACE reads; each CDR3 protein has one entry and no DNA is given. The sample table sets out some 140,000 distinct CDR3 sequences. Overall study findings and caveats: The study found more hydrophobic TRB CDR3s in CXCR3-positive naive cells than in CXCR3-negative naive cells.

No cognate antigen is known for these TCRs. The sequenced sample was naive CXCR3+ CD8+ T cells from blood. As to subset: CD45RO-CCR7+CD27+CD95- naive CD8+ T cells expressing CXCR3 (TNR3+). The receptors were sampled from a human donor in good health. Some clones in this sample may be carry-over from other donors' samples.

V usage is TRBV7-9 and J usage is TRBJ1-1. Germline CDR1 SEHNR, CDR2 FQNEAQ (reference sequence). This CDR3 is built from 14 residues. The CDR3 sequence is CASWDVRGNTEAFF.

The rearrangement uses TRBV3-1 and TRBJ2-3; TCRdb lists TRBD2, though no DNA is available to test this call. This CDR3 has 18 amino acids. CDR1 is LGHDT and CDR2 is YNNKEL in the germline V gene (reference sequence). The CDR3 protein is CASSQGTSGTPGSDTQYF.

CDR3 amino acids: CASSYRGSTDTQYF. This chain connects TRBV10-1 to TRBJ2-3; TCRdb's D call, TRBD1, is unchecked because there is no DNA. The CDR3 loop spans 14 amino acids. Germline lookup yields CDR1 WNHNN and CDR2 SYGVQD (reference sequence).

This chain connects TRBV21-1 to TRBJ2-7. TRBV21-1 is marked as a pseudogene. This CDR3 region has 16 residues. The chain's CDR3 is CASSKGAQRNYRLEYF.

The V call is TRBV29-1, the J call TRBJ2-1; the D call of TRBD2 rests on TCRdb alone, since no DNA is present to check it. The germline V gene encodes CDR1 SQVTM and CDR2 ANQGSEA. The CDR3 has 16 amino acids. The CDR3 spells CSVELASGSWYNEQFF.

This chain uses TRBV20-1 with TRBJ2-2; with no DNA, the TCRdb D assignment of TRBD2 cannot be verified. CDR1 DFQATT and CDR2 SNEGSKA come from the germline V gene (reference sequence). CDR3 length: 15 amino acids. This CDR3 is CSARGDYLNTGELFF.

The V and J genes are TRBV7-9 and TRBJ1-1; TCRdb selects TRBD1, and the lack of DNA leaves this call unchecked. Looked up from germline, CDR1 is SEHNR and CDR2 is FQNEAQ (reference sequence). The length of the CDR3 is 15 residues. CDR3 sequence: CASSLGRQGYTEAFF.

V and J are TRBV7-3 and TRBJ2-1. Germline V lookup: CDR1 SGHTA, CDR2 FQGTGA. This CDR3 is built from 13 residues. This chain's CDR3 is CASSLRHANEQFF. Complete variable domain (other parts from reference TRBV7-3 and TRBJ2-1): GAGVSQTPSNKVTEKGKYVELRCDPISGHTALYWYRQSLGQGPEFLIYFQGTGAADDSGLPNDRFFAVRPEGSVSTLKIQRTERGDSAVYLCASSLRHANEQFFGPGTRLTVL.

The chain's CDR3 is CASSPPSGAEQYF. J is TRBJ2-7 and V is TRBV11-3; as DNA is missing, the TRBD1 call by TCRdb cannot be tested. CDR1 is SGHNT, CDR2 YENEEA, per germline. This CDR3 contains 13 residues.

This rearrangement joins TRBV7-2 to TRBJ2-7; as DNA is missing, the TRBD1 call by TCRdb cannot be tested. Germline V gene lookup returns CDR1 SGHTA and CDR2 FQGNSA. The CDR3 runs to 13 residues. The CDR3 here is CASGGGALGEQYF.

This chain joins TRBV5-5 and TRBJ2-1. CDR3 length: 13 residues. CDR1 SGHKS and CDR2 YYEKEE come from the germline V gene (reference sequence). The CDR3 loop is CASSLEQYNEQFF. Combining the CDR3 with reference TRBV5-5 and TRBJ2-1 gives the whole variable domain DAGVTQSPTHLIKTRGQQVTLRCSPISGHKSVSWYQQVLGQGPQFIFQYYEKEERGRGNFPDRFSARQFPNYSSELNVNALLLGDSALYLCASSLEQYNEQFFGPGTRLTVL.

V usage is TRBV10-3 and J usage is TRBJ2-1. Germline lookup yields CDR1 ENHRY and CDR2 SYGVKD. The CDR3 is 15 residues long. The CDR3 protein is CAISEGLSSYNEQFF.

The chain combines TRBV6-9 with TRBJ2-7; TCRdb's D call, TRBD1, is unchecked because there is no DNA. CDR1 is MNHGY, CDR2 SVAAGI, per germline. The length of the CDR3 is 16 residues. The CDR3 spells CASSYPFVGASYEQYF.

The chain recombines TRBV6-5 with TRBJ2-2. CDR1 MNHEY and CDR2 SVGAGI come from the germline V gene. This CDR3 has 14 amino acids. CDR3 sequence: CASRLAESTGELFF.

The chain is built from TRBV15 and TRBJ2-2. The CDR3 is 14 residues long. Germline assignment: CDR1 LNHNV and CDR2 YYDKDF (reference sequence). The CDR3: CATSRGPNTGELFF. The full variable domain, in which reference TRBV15 and TRBJ2-2 provide the parts outside the CDR3, is DAMVIQNPRYQVTQFGKPVTLSCSQTLNHNVMYWYQQKSSQAPKLLFHYYDKDFNNEADTPDNFQSRRPNTSFCFLDIRSPGLGDTAMYLCATSRGPNTGELFFGEGSRLTVL.